The rows below give T cell receptor beta chains drawn from one sample of a study of memory CD4+ T cells and cytomegalovirus serostatus. Measured with immunoSEQ multiplex PCR; TCRdb has only the in-frame clones, and not every one. The profile shows approximately 50,000 clones, approximately 78% of them singletons. Material for sequencing was memory CD4+ T cells from blood. The source is an adult in good health and CMV-seronegative. CDR3s include the opening cysteine and the closing phenylalanine or tryptophan. Each record gives: CDR3 protein, CDR3 DNA, J gene, V gene, D gene, CDR3 length, clone size. D genes are given only for firm matches. Clone size appears in some rows only: once, few, many, or a class for an expanded clone.

CASSHGTGNTYEQYF,TGCGCCAGCAGCCACGGGACCGGGAATACCTACGAGCAGTACTTC,TRBJ2-7,TRBV4-1,NA,15,few
CAISGTGGVNQPQHF,TGTGCCATCAGTGGGACAGGGGGCGTCAATCAGCCCCAGCATTTT,TRBJ1-5,TRBV10-3,TRBD1,15,NA
CASSFLDSFNYGYTF,TGCGCCAGCAGCTTTCTCGACTCATTTAACTATGGCTACACCTTC,TRBJ1-2,TRBV5-1,NA,15,NA
CSGYRGVRALKRDNEQFF,TGCAGCGGCTACAGGGGGGTTAGGGCCCTGAAGCGGGACAATGAGCAGTTCTTC,TRBJ2-1,TRBV29-1,TRBD1,18,NA
CASSLVYGELFF,TGTGCCAGCAGCTTAGTGTACGGGGAGCTGTTTTTT,TRBJ2-2,TRBV7-9,NA,12,NA
CASSPIGTATYEQYF,TGTGCCAGCAGTCCCATAGGGACAGCCACCTACGAGCAGTACTTC,TRBJ2-7,TRBV28,TRBD1,15,NA
CASNGQGSQPQHF,TGTGCCAGCAACGGACAGGGCAGTCAGCCCCAGCATTTT,TRBJ1-5,TRBV2,TRBD1,13,NA
CVDGEETQYF,TGTGTTGATGGGGAAGAGACCCAGTACTTC,TRBJ2-5,TRBV6-5,NA,10,NA
CASSVYRSGGGSGRGYTF,TGTGCCAGCAGCGTATATCGATCAGGGGGCGGTTCGGGACGCGGCTACACCTTC,TRBJ1-2,TRBV9,TRBD1,18,NA
CASQAKVGGRSYQETQYF,TGTGCCAGCCAAGCAAAAGTCGGCGGGAGAAGCTACCAAGAGACCCAGTACTTC,TRBJ2-5,TRBV10-3,TRBD2,18,NA
CASSLDAGKLFF,TGTGCCAGCAGCTTAGATGCCGGGAAACTGTTTTTT,TRBJ1-4,TRBV7-9,NA,12,NA
CASSASGRAGETQYF,TGTGCCAGCAGCGCCAGCGGGAGGGCCGGGGAGACCCAGTACTTC,TRBJ2-5,TRBV11-2,TRBD2,15,NA
CASSIAGEKLFF,TGTGCCAGTAGTATTGCGGGTGAAAAACTGTTTTTT,TRBJ1-4,TRBV19,NA,12,NA
CSVDGSSTDTQYF,TGCAGCGTGGACGGTTCGAGCACAGATACGCAGTATTTT,TRBJ2-3,TRBV29-1,NA,13,NA
CASSLDRVTQYF,TGTGCCAGCAGCTTAGATCGGGTTACGCAGTATTTT,TRBJ2-3,TRBV11-3,NA,12,NA
CASSRGTSGYTDTQYF,TGCGCCAGCAGCCGCGGGACTAGCGGGTACACAGATACGCAGTATTTT,TRBJ2-3,TRBV4-1,TRBD2,16,NA
CASSLDRSNTEAFF,TGTGCCAGCAGCTTAGACAGGTCGAACACTGAAGCTTTCTTT,TRBJ1-1,TRBV7-3,NA,14,NA
CASGFNSNQPQHF,TGTGCTAGTGGTTTTAATAGCAATCAGCCCCAGCATTTT,TRBJ1-5,TRBV12-5,NA,13,NA
CASSSGTGQVWEKLFF,TGTGCCAGCAGCTCCGGAACGGGACAGGTGTGGGAAAAACTGTTTTTT,TRBJ1-4,TRBV11-2,TRBD1,16,NA
CASSPQKGGGYTF,TGTGCCAGCAGCCCCCAAAAGGGGGGCGGCTACACCTTC,TRBJ1-2,TRBV7-9,NA,13,NA
CASSFRGNTGELFF,TGCGCCAGCAGCTTTCGGGGTAACACCGGGGAGCTGTTTTTT,TRBJ2-2,TRBV5-1,NA,14,NA
CASSIQRVGQPQHF,TGTGCCAGTAGTATACAAAGGGTCGGTCAGCCCCAGCATTTT,TRBJ1-5,TRBV19,NA,14,NA
CASTLDRFEQFF,TGCGCCAGCACCCTTGATCGTTTTGAGCAGTTCTTC,TRBJ2-1,TRBV5-1,NA,12,NA
CAWSALGQSNQPQHF,TGTGCCTGGAGCGCGCTGGGACAGTCCAATCAGCCCCAGCATTTT,TRBJ1-5,TRBV30,TRBD1,15,few
CASGPGLAGMINEQFF,TGTGCCAGCGGACCGGGACTAGCGGGGATGATAAATGAGCAGTTCTTC,TRBJ2-1,TRBV7-9,TRBD2,16,NA
CASSSGLVSEQYF,TGTGCCAGCAGTTCCGGACTAGTTAGCGAGCAGTACTTC,TRBJ2-7,TRBV6-5,TRBD2,13,NA
CASILTPLPFGEHTGELFF,TGTGCCAGTATCCTCACCCCCCTGCCGTTCGGGGAACACACCGGGGAGCTGTTTTTT,TRBJ2-2,TRBV19,NA,19,NA
CASSLTGSTDTQYF,TGTGCCAGCAGTTTAACCGGGAGCACAGATACGCAGTATTTT,TRBJ2-3,TRBV28,NA,14,once
CASSFGRRSYEQYF,TGTGCCAGCAGCTTTGGGCGCAGATCCTACGAGCAGTACTTC,TRBJ2-7,TRBV7-8,NA,14,NA
CASSVATGDPSDTEAFF,TGTGCCAGCAGCGTAGCGACAGGGGACCCTTCGGACACTGAAGCTTTCTTT,TRBJ1-1,TRBV9,TRBD1,17,NA
CASSQVPGVFSGNTIYF,TGTGCCAGCAGCCAAGTGCCAGGGGTTTTCTCTGGAAACACCATATATTTT,TRBJ1-3,TRBV4-2,NA,17,NA
CASGPGLSYNEQFF,TGTGCTAGTGGACCCGGGCTCTCCTACAATGAGCAGTTCTTC,TRBJ2-1,TRBV12-5,NA,14,NA
CASSLAQSTGSKFGYTF,TGTGCCAGCAGCTTAGCGCAATCGACAGGGTCCAAATTTGGCTACACCTTC,TRBJ1-2,TRBV7-8,TRBD1,17,few
CASRYSGANVLTF,TGTGCCAGCAGATACTCTGGGGCCAACGTCCTGACTTTC,TRBJ2-6,TRBV25-1,NA,13,few
CASSEALDYPPTF,TGTGCCAGCAGTGAAGCCTTAGACTACCCGCCGACTTTC,TRBJ2-7,TRBV2,NA,13,few
CASSSIATSYEQYF,TGTGCCAGCAGCTCTATAGCGACCTCCTACGAGCAGTACTTC,TRBJ2-7,TRBV9,NA,14,NA
CASSTGYTEAFF,TGCGCCAGCAGTACAGGTTACACTGAAGCTTTCTTT,TRBJ1-1,TRBV5-1,NA,12,NA
CASSWMNTEAFF,TGCGCCAGCAGCTGGATGAACACTGAAGCTTTCTTT,TRBJ1-1,TRBV10-2,NA,12,medium-sized
CASSPTPVWNEQFF,TGTGCCAGCAGTCCGACGCCCGTATGGAATGAGCAGTTCTTC,TRBJ2-1,TRBV2,NA,14,few
CASSKPWDEQFF,TGTGCCAGTAGTAAACCATGGGATGAGCAGTTCTTC,TRBJ2-1,TRBV19,NA,12,once
CASERRAGEQYF,TGTGCCAGCGAAAGGAGGGCGGGTGAGCAGTACTTC,TRBJ2-7,TRBV28,NA,12,NA
CASNTGLGDTQYF,TGTGCCAGCAATACAGGGTTGGGAGATACGCAGTATTTT,TRBJ2-3,TRBV5-8,NA,13,NA
CASSQDLGGGGTDTQYF,TGCGCCAGCAGCCAAGATTTGGGAGGCGGGGGCACAGATACGCAGTATTTT,TRBJ2-3,TRBV4-1,NA,17,NA
CASSQRGSGGSTYEQYF,TGTGCCAGCAGCCAACGGGGTAGCGGCGGGAGCACCTACGAGCAGTACTTC,TRBJ2-7,TRBV11-2,TRBD2,17,few
CASSLMALGDNYGYTF,TGTGCCAGCAGCCTTATGGCCCTGGGGGATAACTATGGCTACACCTTC,TRBJ1-2,TRBV7-6,NA,16,once
CARTSGAEMDTQYF,TGTGCCAGGACTAGCGGGGCTGAAATGGATACGCAGTATTTT,TRBJ2-3,TRBV30,TRBD2,14,NA
CASSEPQRNEQFF,TGTGCCAGCAGTGAGCCTCAGCGAAATGAGCAGTTCTTC,TRBJ2-1,TRBV25-1,NA,13,NA
CASMLASSSTDTQYF,TGTGCCAGCATGCTAGCCTCCTCTAGCACAGATACGCAGTATTTT,TRBJ2-3,TRBV6-5,NA,15,once
CASSVSKQTQVTGELFF,TGTGCCAGCAGCGTATCGAAGCAGACTCAGGTCACCGGGGAGCTGTTTTTT,TRBJ2-2,TRBV9,NA,17,once
CASSVDTQYF,TGTGCCAGCAGCGTAGATACGCAGTATTTT,TRBJ2-3,TRBV2,NA,10,NA
CASSLKDRYQETQYF,TGTGCCAGCAGCTTAAAGGACAGGTACCAAGAGACCCAGTACTTC,TRBJ2-5,TRBV5-4,TRBD1,15,few
CSVGGETQYF,TGCAGCGTTGGGGGAGAGACCCAGTACTTC,TRBJ2-5,TRBV29-1,NA,10,NA